This is a list of T cell receptor beta chains from one sample in a study of control samples from healthy donors and cancer patients. This table comes from immunoSEQ multiplex PCR, and its TCRdb copy is limited to in-frame clones, with some not included. Of hundreds of thousands of clones in the sample, 80% to 95% were seen once. The sequenced sample was PBMCs. All receptors come from a man aged 40-49 years with head and neck cancer. Both conserved end residues are trimmed from each CDR3.

v_call,cdr3_aa
TRBV28,ASSSGQGAGTEAF
TRBV11-3,ASSPRLVGEQF
TRBV27,ASSRTSGRARAGELF
TRBV27,ASSFPPGTSGTDTQY
TRBV29-1,SVSMTGGKVTEAF
TRBV7-8,ASSSGMWDNEKLF
TRBV7-9,ASSPGQYSNQPQH
TRBV18,ASSLDRSYEQY
TRBV6-6,ASIEDSYNSPLH
TRBV5-4,ASSSGQGDGYT
TRBV7-9,ASSLGEQGYT
TRBV9,ASSGTGTVNTGELF
TRBV28,ASRLLGPSPPNTGELF
TRBV7-9,ASSLETVEAF
TRBV10-3,AIGRDRPTEAF
TRBV28,ASSSHGVGEETQY